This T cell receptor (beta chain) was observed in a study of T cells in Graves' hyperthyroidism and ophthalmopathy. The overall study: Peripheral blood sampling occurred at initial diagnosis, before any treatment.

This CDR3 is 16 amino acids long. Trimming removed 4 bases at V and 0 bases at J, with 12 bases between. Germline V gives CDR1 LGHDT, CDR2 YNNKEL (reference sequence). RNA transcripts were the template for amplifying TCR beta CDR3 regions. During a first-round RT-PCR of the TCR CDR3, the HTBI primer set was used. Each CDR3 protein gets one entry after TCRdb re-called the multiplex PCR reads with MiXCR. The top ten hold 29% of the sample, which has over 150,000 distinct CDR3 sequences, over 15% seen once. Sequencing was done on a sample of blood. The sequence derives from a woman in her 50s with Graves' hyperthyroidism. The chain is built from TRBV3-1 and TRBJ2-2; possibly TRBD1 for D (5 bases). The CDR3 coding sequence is TGTGCCAGCAGCCGTCCTCAGACAGCGAACACCGGGGAGCTGTTTTTT. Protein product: CASSRPQTANTGELFF.